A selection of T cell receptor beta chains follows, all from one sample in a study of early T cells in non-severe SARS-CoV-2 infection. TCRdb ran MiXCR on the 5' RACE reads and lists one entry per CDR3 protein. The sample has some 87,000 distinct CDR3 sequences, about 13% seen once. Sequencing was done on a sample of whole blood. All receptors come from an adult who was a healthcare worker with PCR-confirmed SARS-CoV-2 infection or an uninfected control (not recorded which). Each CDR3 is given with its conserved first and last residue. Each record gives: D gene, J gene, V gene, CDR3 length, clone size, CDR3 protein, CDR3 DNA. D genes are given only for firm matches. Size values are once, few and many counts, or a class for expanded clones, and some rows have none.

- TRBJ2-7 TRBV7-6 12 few CASSLAESEQYF TGTGCCAGCAGCTTAGCCGAGTCAGAGCAGTACTTC
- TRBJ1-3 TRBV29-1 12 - CSARGSGNTIYF TGCAGCGCTAGGGGCTCTGGAAACACCATATATTTT
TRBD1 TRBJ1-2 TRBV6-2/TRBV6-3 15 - CASSQMGQKTYGYTF TGTGCCAGCAGCCAAATGGGACAGAAGACCTATGGCTACACCTTC
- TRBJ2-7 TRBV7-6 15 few CASSPRPGLSTEQYF TGTGCCAGCAGCCCCCGGCCGGGTCTCTCCACAGAGCAGTACTTC
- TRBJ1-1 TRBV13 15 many CASSLPIRASTEAFF TGTGCCAGCAGCTTACCGATCCGGGCCTCCACTGAAGCTTTCTTT
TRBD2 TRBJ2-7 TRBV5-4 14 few CASSPGLGRYEQYF TGTGCCAGCAGCCCGGGACTAGGTCGCTACGAGCAGTACTTC
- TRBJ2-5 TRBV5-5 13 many CASSQSGAETQYF TGTGCCAGCAGCCAGTCTGGGGCCGAGACCCAGTACTTC
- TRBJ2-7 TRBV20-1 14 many CSARDVQSSYEQYF TGCAGTGCTAGAGACGTACAGAGCTCCTACGAGCAGTACTTC
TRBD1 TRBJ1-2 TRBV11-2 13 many CASSLGTGDGYTF TGTGCCAGCAGCTTAGGGACAGGAGATGGCTACACCTTC
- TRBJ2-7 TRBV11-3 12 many CASSKNSYEQYF TGTGCCAGCAGCAAAAACTCCTACGAGCAGTACTTC
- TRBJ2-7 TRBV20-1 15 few CSARDPRGRPYEQYF TGCAGTGCTAGAGACCCCAGGGGAAGACCCTACGAGCAGTACTTC